One T cell receptor (beta chain) is described in this entry. Its target is not known. Aged 18 to 65, the patients with hyperthyroidism had under 2 months' duration and were newly diagnosed. The sample originates from a study of Graves' ophthalmopathy and Graves' hyperthyroidism. Overall study results and limits: The model's prediction of ophthalmopathy progression had approximately 67% sensitivity and 72% to 85% specificity.

The authors amplified TCR beta CDR3 regions, and they did so from RNA transcripts for repertoire sequencing. Second-round multiplex PCR followed a first-round RT-PCR using HTBI primers. TCRdb redid the calling of the multiplex PCR reads with MiXCR, one entry per CDR3 protein. This table has hundreds of thousands of distinct CDR3 sequences, about a fifth appearing once. This CDR3 comprises 16 residues. V lost 0 bases and J 3 bases, leaving 15 bases between the germline ends. Per germline, CDR1 SGHRS and CDR2 YFSETQ. Source material: peripheral blood. The chain recombines TRBV5-1 with TRBJ1-2; the D gene is possibly TRBD1 (5 bases). This sequence originates from a woman younger than 30 with stable Graves' hyperthyroidism. Some clones in this sample may be carry-over from other donors' samples. The CDR3 region has the DNA TGCGCCAGCAGCTTGGATGGGGCACCATCCCACTATGGCTACACCTTC. It specifies CASSLDGAPSHYGYTF.